This T cell receptor (beta chain) was identified in a study of blood T cells in healthy people across ages. Study in general: About one barcoded beta molecule was captured per two T cells (by template switching). General study findings and limits: A roughly linear fall in TCR beta diversity per million T cells was seen with increasing age.

The V end was cut by 2 bases, the J end by 4 bases, with 8 bases between. CDR3 length: 13 amino acids. For the second PCR, which ran for about 6 to 11 cycles, a sample-barcoded 5' primer and a J-beta primer mix were used. TCRdb used MiXCR to reprocess the 5' RACE reads, holding one entry per CDR3 protein. The sample yields about 1,800,000 distinct CDR3 sequences, roughly 30% seen once. Each donor was a healthy Caucasian individual from Russia, aged about 6 to 95. This clonotype has at least ten counts. Antigen: not known. V gene TRBV12-3 or TRBV12-4 combines with J gene TRBJ2-5; D gene unclear. The origin of this receptor is a woman in her 30s in good health. Sequenced material: blood. As DNA, the CDR3 is TGTGCCAGCAGTTTAAGGAGTTCAGAGACCCAGTACTTC. Amino acids: CASSLRSSETQYF.